Shown below are 10 T cell receptor beta chains from a single sample sequenced in a study of molecular identifiers for immune sequencing clone quantification. Each CDR3 protein gets one entry after TCRdb re-called the PCR reads with MiXCR. The sample includes 37,000 or so distinct CDR3 sequences, roughly 20% seen only once; the top ten take 6.5% to 9%. Sequencing was carried out using naive CD8+ T cells from blood, with Jurkat cell RNA spiked in. The sample's subset: FACS-sorted CD8+CD4-CCR7+CD45RA+ naive T cells. Receptors were obtained from a human donor in good health. Some libraries in this study had Jurkat cell RNA spiked in.

The table lists this clonotype with many counts. The chain combines TRBV28 with TRBJ2-5; 11 nucleotides align to TRBD2. Germline trimming cut 4 bases from V and 3 bases from J; bases unmatched to any gene: 13. The CDR3 contains 18 residues. The germline CDR1 and CDR2 sequences are MDHEN and SYDVKM. CDR3 DNA sequence: TGTGCCAGCAGTTCCGCCCCTCTAGCGGGAGGTTTTAAAGAGACCCAGTACTTC. Translating it yields CASSSAPLAGGFKETQYF. The full variable domain, rest sourced from reference TRBV28 and TRBJ2-5, is DVKVTQSSRYLVKRTGEKVFLECVQDMDHENMFWYRQDPGLGLRLIYFSYDVKMKEKGDIPEGYSVSREKKERFSLILESASTNQTSMYLCASSSAPLAGGFKETQYFGPGTRLLVL.

This clonotype was seen ten or more times. The chain employs TRBV28 and TRBJ2-7, with D perhaps given as TRBD1 or TRBD2 (5 bases each). Trimming took 8 bases from V and 2 from J, leaving 13 bases between them. Germline V gene data show CDR1 as MDHEN and CDR2 as SYDVKM. This CDR3 spans 13 amino acids. CDR3 sequence: CASVRDGTYEQYF. The DNA for the CDR3 is TGTGCCAGCGTCCGGGACGGAACCTACGAGCAGTACTTC.

This clonotype was seen many times. The gene calls are TRBV5-6 and TRBJ1-5; tentatively, D is TRBD1 (5 bases). Germline V lookup: CDR1 SGHDT, CDR2 YYEEEE. The CDR3 is 14 amino acids. V lost 2 bases and J lost 6, with 12 bases in between. For the CDR3, the DNA is TGTGCCAGCAGCTTCGGGATGGGACGTCAGCCCCAGCATTTT. This sequence encodes CASSFGMGRQPQHF.

This clonotype was observed at least ten times. The V gene is TRBV4-1, the J gene TRBJ2-1; D is unclear. Trimming took 5 bases from V and 8 from J, leaving 16 bases between them. CDR1 MGHRA and CDR2 YSYEKL come from the germline V gene. This CDR3 has 14 residues. CDR3 in amino acids: CASSARPTRDEQFF. The CDR3 DNA follows: TGCGCCAGCAGCGCAAGACCCACCCGCGATGAGCAGTTCTTC.

The CDR3 is CASSFGPEAFF. The DNA of the CDR3 is TGTGCCAGCAGCTTTGGACCTGAAGCTTTCTTT. The chain has TRBV7-9 and TRBJ1-1; no definite D call. Trimming left V 3 bases short and J 6 bases short, with 5 bases between. The CDR3 is made up of 11 amino acids. From germline, CDR1 is SEHNR and CDR2 FQNEAQ (reference sequence). Looking up the rest from reference TRBV7-9 and TRBJ1-1 gives the full variable domain: DTGVSQNPRHKITKRGQNVTFRCDPISEHNRLYWYRQTLGQGPEFLTYFQNEAQLEKSRLLSDRFSAERPKGSFSTLEIQRTEQGDSAMYLCASSFGPEAFFGQGTRLTVV.

The J gene is TRBJ2-2, the V gene TRBV9; TRBD2 might be the D (5 bases). The CDR3 is made up of 18 amino acids. Germline CDR1 and CDR2: SGDLS and YYNGEE. With 0 bases removed from V and 2 bases from J, the gap between germline ends came to 17 bases. The CDR3, as DNA: TGTGCCAGCAGCGTAGTTTATGGGGAGCGCGTTAACACCGGGGAGCTGTTTTTT. Amino acid sequence: CASSVVYGERVNTGELFF.

The chain is built from TRBV4-3 and TRBJ2-3; 10 positions agree with TRBD2. Germline trimming cut 4 bases from V and 2 bases from J; bases unmatched to any gene: 6. This CDR3 has 16 amino acids. The germline gives CDR1 LGHNA, CDR2 YSLEER. CDR3 in DNA: TGCGCCAGCAGCCCCCGGACTAGCGGATACACAGATACGCAGTATTTT. The encoded protein is CASSPRTSGYTDTQYF.

This clonotype is judged medium-sized (0.01 to 0.1%). This rearrangement joins TRBV7-9 to TRBJ2-4; no reliable D call. The germline CDR1 and CDR2 sequences are SEHNR and FQNEAQ (reference sequence). V dropped 4 bases and J dropped 0 bases, with 16 bases sitting between them. The CDR3 contains 17 residues. The CDR3, as DNA: TGTGCCAGCAGCTCCGACTTGTGGGCAGGAGCCAAAAACATTCAGTACTTC. Its translation is CASSSDLWAGAKNIQYF.

This clonotype was observed many times. The V and J genes are TRBV7-2 and TRBJ2-3, with unresolved D. V gave up 5 bases and J gave up 2 bases, with 14 bases separating them. The CDR3 is 15 residues long. CDR1 and CDR2 from the germline V gene are SGHTA and FQGNSA. The CDR3 DNA reads TGTGCCAGCAGCCCCACCCTATCCCTCACAGATACGCAGTATTTT. Translated: CASSPTLSLTDTQYF.

This clonotype was observed at least ten times. The chain couples TRBV29-1 to TRBJ2-3; maybe TRBD1 (6 bases). The CDR3 covers 14 residues. Trimming removed 2 bases at V and 2 bases at J, with 11 bases between. The germline V gene has CDR1 SQVTM and CDR2 ANQGSEA. This CDR3 reads CSVERTEFTDTQYF. The CDR3 coding sequence is TGCAGCGTTGAACGGACAGAGTTCACAGATACGCAGTATTTT.